These T cell receptor gamma chains were read from a single sample in a study of human gamma delta and Vdelta1 T cells. TCRdb reanalysed the PCR reads via CATT. The sample consists of roughly 4,500 gamma-chain clones, about 30% of them appearing once. Which antigens these TCRs recognize remains unknown. Input material: Vdelta1 gamma-delta T cells from blood grown in culture (DOT cells). All receptors derive from a human donor in good health. Each CDR3 is given with its conserved first and last residue.

TRGV3	TRGJ1/TRGJ2	CATWDSYYKKLF
TRGV2	TRGJ1/TRGJ2	CATWDGLSNYYKKLF
TRGV4	TRGJ1/TRGJ2	CATWDGLYKKLF
TRGV3	TRGJP2	CATWDPRVRSSDWIKTF
TRGV9	TRGJP2	CALWNSRDWIKTF
TRGV3	TRGJ1/TRGJ2	CATWDTPRYYKKLF
TRGV2	TRGJ1/TRGJ2	CATWDGHWDYKKLF
TRGV4	TRGJ1/TRGJ2	CATWDGPGGYYKKLF
TRGV5	TRGJ1/TRGJ2	CATWDRPDHYKKLF
TRGV5	TRGJ1/TRGJ2	CATWDRLHKKLF
TRGV4	TRGJ1/TRGJ2	CATWDGRYLYKKLF
TRGV8	TRGJP1	CAAWDARGWFKIF
TRGV9	TRGJ1/TRGJ2	CALWEVPGLYYKKLF
TRGV3	TRGJP1	CATWDRRPHTTGWFKIF
TRGV10	TRGJP1	CAAHTGWFKIF
TRGV4	TRGJ1/TRGJ2	CATWDEPYKKLF
TRGV5	TRGJ1/TRGJ2	CATWDRPTLKNYYKKLF
TRGV4	TRGJ1/TRGJ2	CATWDGLLVPLF
TRGV9	TRGJ1/TRGJ2	CALWERDKKLF
TRGV4	TRGJ1/TRGJ2	CATWDGPTKKLF
TRGV4	TRGJ1/TRGJ2	CATWDGPRYKKLF
TRGV4	TRGJ1/TRGJ2	CATWVTVPNYYKKLF
TRGV2	TRGJ1/TRGJ2	CATWEAKGYKKLF
TRGV4	TRGJ1/TRGJ2	CATWGNANYYKKLF
TRGV3	TRGJ1/TRGJ2	CATWDRSTYYKKLF
TRGV2	TRGJP2	CATWDGNLWVKTF
TRGV8	TRGJ1/TRGJ2	CATWDRAYYKKLF
TRGV8	TRGJP2	CATWGTSSDWIKTF
TRGV8	TRGJP2	CATWDWDWIKTF
TRGV4	TRGJP2	CATWGPNSSDWIKTF
TRGV2	TRGJ1/TRGJ2	CATWDGPYYKKLF
TRGV4	TRGJP2	CATWDSHSSDWIKTF
TRGV4	TRGJ1/TRGJ2	CATWDGRILYYKKLF
TRGV5	TRGJ1/TRGJ2	CATWDTQESYYKKLF
TRGV2	TRGJ1/TRGJ2	CATWDGPPVGKLF
TRGV4	TRGJ1/TRGJ2	CATWDGRYKKLF
TRGV2	TRGJP2	CATWDGPGSSDWIKTF
TRGV2	TRGJ1/TRGJ2	CATWDGPRGRYKKLF
TRGV2	TRGJP2	CATWDGNWIKTF
TRGV4	TRGJP1	CATWDGAHSTTGWFKIF
TRGV4	TRGJ1/TRGJ2	CATWDGPFYYKKLF
TRGV8	TRGJ1/TRGJ2	CATWRIQFNKKLF
TRGV3	TRGJ1/TRGJ2	CATWVYYYKKLF
TRGV5	TRGJ1/TRGJ2	CATWDRGSFYYKKLF
TRGV2	TRGJ1/TRGJ2	CATWDENYKKLF
TRGV9	TRGJ1/TRGJ2	CALWEGYYKKLF
TRGV4	TRGJ1/TRGJ2	CATWDGPGNYYKKLF
TRGV4	TRGJ1/TRGJ2	CATWVPPDYKKLF
TRGV9	TRGJ1/TRGJ2	CALWEPPQYYKKLF
TRGV3	TRGJ1/TRGJ2	CATWDQKYYKKLF
TRGV5	TRGJ1/TRGJ2	CATWDSHLDYYKKLF
TRGV5	TRGJ1/TRGJ2	CATWDRLRYYKKLF
TRGV5	TRGJ1/TRGJ2	CATWDFGDYKKLF